The sequence of this T cell receptor (beta chain) was determined in a study of CD8 T cells in Susac syndrome. The V and J ends lost 6 bases and 3 bases respectively, with 9 bases between them. Germline V gene lookup returns CDR1 MNHNS and CDR2 SASEGT. The CDR3 runs 12 residues. TEMRA cells underwent FACS enrichment and CD8+ and CD4+ T cells underwent negative isolation. RNA amounts of roughly 0.45 to 1 ug underwent reverse transcription with random hexamers. MiXCR, applied by TCRdb to the immunoSEQ multiplex PCR reads, yields one record per CDR3 protein. Of some 120,000 distinct CDR3 sequences listed, 90% to 95% were seen once; the top ten hold about 0.098%.

The chain links TRBV6-1 to TRBJ2-7; D is unclear. Sequencing input: CD4+ T cells from PBMCs. The clonotype was recovered from a human donor in good health. CDR3 sequence: CASRTVGYEQYF. As DNA, the CDR3 is TGTGCCAGCAGAACTGTGGGCTACGAGCAGTACTTC.